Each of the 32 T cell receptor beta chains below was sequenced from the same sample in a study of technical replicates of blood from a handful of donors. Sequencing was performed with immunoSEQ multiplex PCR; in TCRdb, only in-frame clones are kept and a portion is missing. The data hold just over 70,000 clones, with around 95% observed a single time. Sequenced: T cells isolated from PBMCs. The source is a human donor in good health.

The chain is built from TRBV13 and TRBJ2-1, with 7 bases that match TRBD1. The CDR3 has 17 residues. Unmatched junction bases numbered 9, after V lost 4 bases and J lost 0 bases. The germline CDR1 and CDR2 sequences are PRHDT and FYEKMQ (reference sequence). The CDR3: CASSSLNRGSSYNEQFF. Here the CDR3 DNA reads TGTGCCAGCAGCTCCCTAAACAGGGGAAGCTCCTACAATGAGCAGTTCTTC.

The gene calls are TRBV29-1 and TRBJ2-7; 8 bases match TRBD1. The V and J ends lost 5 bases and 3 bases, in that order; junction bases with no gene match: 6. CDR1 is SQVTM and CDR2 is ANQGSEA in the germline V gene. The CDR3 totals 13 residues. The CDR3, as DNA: TGCAGCGTTCCGGGACAGGATAGCTACGAGCAGTACTTC. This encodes CSVPGQDSYEQYF.

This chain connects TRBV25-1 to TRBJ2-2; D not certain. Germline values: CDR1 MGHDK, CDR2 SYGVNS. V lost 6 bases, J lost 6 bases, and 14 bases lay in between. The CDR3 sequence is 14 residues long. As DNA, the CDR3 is TGTGCCAGCAGACAAATTGGCGGCTCCGGGGAGCTGTTTTTT. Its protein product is CASRQIGGSGELFF. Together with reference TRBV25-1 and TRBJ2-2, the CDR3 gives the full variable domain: EADIYQTPRYLVIGTGKKITLECSQTMGHDKMYWYQQDPGMELHLIHYSYGVNSTEKGDLSSESTVSRIRTEHFPLTLESARPSHTSQYLCASRQIGGSGELFFGEGSRLTVL.

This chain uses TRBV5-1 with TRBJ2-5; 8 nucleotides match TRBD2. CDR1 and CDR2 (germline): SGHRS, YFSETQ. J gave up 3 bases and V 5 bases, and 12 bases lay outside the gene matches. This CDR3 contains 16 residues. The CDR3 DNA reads TGCGCCAGCAGTCCTTTCTCCGCGGGAGGCAAAGAGACCCAGTACTTC. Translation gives CASSPFSAGGKETQYF.

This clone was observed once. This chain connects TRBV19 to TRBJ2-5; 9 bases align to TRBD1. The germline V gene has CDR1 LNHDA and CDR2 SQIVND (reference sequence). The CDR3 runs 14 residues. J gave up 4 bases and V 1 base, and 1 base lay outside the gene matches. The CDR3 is CASSIVGQGETQYF. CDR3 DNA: TGTGCCAGTAGTATAGTGGGACAGGGAGAGACCCAGTACTTC.

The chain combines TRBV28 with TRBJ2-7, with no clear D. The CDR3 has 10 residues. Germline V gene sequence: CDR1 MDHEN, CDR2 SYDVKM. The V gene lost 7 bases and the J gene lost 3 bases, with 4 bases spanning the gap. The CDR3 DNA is TGTGCCAGCAAACTCTACGAGCAGTACTTC. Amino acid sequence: CASKLYEQYF. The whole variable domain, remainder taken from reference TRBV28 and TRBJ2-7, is DVKVTQSSRYLVKRTGEKVFLECVQDMDHENMFWYRQDPGLGLRLIYFSYDVKMKEKGDIPEGYSVSREKKERFSLILESASTNQTSMYLCASKLYEQYFGPGTRLTVT.

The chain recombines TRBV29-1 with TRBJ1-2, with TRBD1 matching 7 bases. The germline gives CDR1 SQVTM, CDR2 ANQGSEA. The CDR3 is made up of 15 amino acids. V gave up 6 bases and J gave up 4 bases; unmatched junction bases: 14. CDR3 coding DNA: TGCAGCGTAGACGGGACAGCCTCCTCCAGCTATGGCTACACCTTC. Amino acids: CSVDGTASSSYGYTF. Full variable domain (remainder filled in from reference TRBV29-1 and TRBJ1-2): SAVISQKPSRDICQRGTSLTIQCQVDSQVTMMFWYRQQPGQSLTLIATANQGSEATYESGFVIDKFPISRPNLTFSTLTVSNMSPEDSSIYLCSVDGTASSSYGYTFGSGTRLTVV.

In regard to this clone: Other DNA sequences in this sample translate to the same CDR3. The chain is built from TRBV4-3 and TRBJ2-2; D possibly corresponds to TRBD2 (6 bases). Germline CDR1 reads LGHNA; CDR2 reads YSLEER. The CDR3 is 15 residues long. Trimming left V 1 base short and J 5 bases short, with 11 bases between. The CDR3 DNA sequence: TGCGCCAGCAGCCAAGGGGCCGGAGGGACCGGGGAGCTGTTTTTT. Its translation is CASSQGAGGTGELFF.

CDR3 loop: CASSLMAGSGEKLFF. CDR3 bases: TGTGCCAGCAGCCTAATGGCTGGGAGCGGGGAAAAACTGTTTTTT. V gene TRBV14 combines with J gene TRBJ1-4; unclear D gene. The CDR3 is 15 residues long. V shed 4 bases and J shed 8 bases, with 17 bases lying between them. Germline V gene sequence: CDR1 SGHDN, CDR2 FVKESK.

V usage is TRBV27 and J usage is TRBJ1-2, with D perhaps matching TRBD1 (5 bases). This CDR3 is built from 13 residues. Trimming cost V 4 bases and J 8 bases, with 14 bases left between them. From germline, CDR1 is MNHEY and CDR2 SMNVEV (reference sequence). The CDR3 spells CASSWRREGGYTF. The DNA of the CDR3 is TGTGCCAGCAGTTGGCGCAGGGAGGGCGGCTACACCTTC.

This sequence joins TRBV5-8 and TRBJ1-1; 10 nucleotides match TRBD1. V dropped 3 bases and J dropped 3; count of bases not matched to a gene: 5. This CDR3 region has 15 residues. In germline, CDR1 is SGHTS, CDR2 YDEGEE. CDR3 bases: TGTGCCAGCAGCTCCTGGGGACAGGGGTACACTGAAGCTTTCTTT. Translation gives CASSSWGQGYTEAFF.

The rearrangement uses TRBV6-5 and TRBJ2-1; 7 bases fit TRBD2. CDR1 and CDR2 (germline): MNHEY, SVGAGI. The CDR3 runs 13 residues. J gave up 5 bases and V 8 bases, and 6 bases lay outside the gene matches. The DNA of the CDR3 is TGTGCCAGCGAAGGAGCGGGAAACAATGAGCAGTTCTTC. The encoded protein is CASEGAGNNEQFF.

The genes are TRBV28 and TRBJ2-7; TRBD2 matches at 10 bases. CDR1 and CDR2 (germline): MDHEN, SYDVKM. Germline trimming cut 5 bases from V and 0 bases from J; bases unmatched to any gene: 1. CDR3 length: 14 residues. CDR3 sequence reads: CASSLAGVSYEQYF. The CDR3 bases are TGTGCCAGCAGTCTAGCGGGAGTCTCCTACGAGCAGTACTTC.

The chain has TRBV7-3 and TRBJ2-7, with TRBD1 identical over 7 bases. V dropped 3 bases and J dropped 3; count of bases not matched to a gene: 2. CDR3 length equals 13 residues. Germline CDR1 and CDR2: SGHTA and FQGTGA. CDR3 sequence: CASSLGDSYEQYF. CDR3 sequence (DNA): TGTGCCAGCAGCTTGGGGGACAGCTACGAGCAGTACTTC.

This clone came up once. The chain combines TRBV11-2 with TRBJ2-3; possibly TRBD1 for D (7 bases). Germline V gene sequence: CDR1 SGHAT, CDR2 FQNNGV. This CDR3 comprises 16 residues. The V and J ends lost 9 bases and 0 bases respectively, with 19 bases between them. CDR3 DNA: TGTGCCAGTCGACAGGGACGGGAGACTAGCACAGATACGCAGTATTTT. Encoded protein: CASRQGRETSTDTQYF. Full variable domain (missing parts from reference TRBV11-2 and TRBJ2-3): EAGVAQSPRYKIIEKRQSVAFWCNPISGHATLYWYQQILGQGPKLLIQFQNNGVVDDSQLPKDRFSAERLKGVDSTLKIQPAKLEDSAVYLCASRQGRETSTDTQYFGPGTRLTVL.

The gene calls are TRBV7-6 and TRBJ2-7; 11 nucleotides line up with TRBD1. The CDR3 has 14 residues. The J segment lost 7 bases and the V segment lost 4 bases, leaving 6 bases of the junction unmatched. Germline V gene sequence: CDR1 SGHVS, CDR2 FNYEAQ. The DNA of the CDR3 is TGTGCCAGCAGCTCGGGACAGGGGGGATATGAGCAGTACTTC. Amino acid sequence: CASSSGQGGYEQYF.

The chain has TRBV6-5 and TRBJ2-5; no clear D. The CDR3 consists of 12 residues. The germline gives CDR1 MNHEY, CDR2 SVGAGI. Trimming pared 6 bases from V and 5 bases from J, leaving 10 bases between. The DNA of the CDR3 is TGTGCCAGCAGAGACTTTGGGGAGACCCAGTACTTC. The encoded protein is CASRDFGETQYF.

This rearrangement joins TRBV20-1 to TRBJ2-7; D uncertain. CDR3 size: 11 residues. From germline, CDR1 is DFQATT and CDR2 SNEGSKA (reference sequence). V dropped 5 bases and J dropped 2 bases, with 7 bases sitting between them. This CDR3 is CSAPRPYEQYF. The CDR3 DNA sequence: TGCAGTGCTCCGCGTCCCTACGAGCAGTACTTC.

CDR3 loop: CASSPSTGGGSKNIQYF. CDR3 coding DNA: TGTGCCAGCAGCCCGAGTACGGGGGGCGGTTCCAAAAACATTCAGTACTTC. This chain uses TRBV9 with TRBJ2-4; D might be TRBD2 (7 bases). CDR1 is SGDLS, CDR2 YYNGEE, per germline. The V and J ends lost 4 bases and 2 bases respectively, with 19 bases between them. This CDR3 comprises 17 residues.

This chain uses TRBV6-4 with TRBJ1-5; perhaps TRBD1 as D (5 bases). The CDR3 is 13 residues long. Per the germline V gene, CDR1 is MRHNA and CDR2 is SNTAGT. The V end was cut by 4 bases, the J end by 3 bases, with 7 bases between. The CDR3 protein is CASSADINQPQHF. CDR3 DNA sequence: TGTGCCAGCAGTGCGGACATCAATCAGCCCCAGCATTTT.

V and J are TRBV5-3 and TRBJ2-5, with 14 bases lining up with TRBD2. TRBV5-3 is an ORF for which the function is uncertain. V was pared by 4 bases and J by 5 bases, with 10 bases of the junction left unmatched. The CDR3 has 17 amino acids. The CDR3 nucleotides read TGTGCCAGAAGCCCCAAGACTAGCGGGAGGGGTTTGGAGACCCAGTACTTC. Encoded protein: CARSPKTSGRGLETQYF.

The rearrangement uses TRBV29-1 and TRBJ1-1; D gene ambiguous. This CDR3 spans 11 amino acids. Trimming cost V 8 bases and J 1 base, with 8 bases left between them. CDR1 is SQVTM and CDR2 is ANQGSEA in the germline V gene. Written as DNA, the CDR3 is TGCAGCATACGCGGGAACACTGAAGCTTTCTTT. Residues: CSIRGNTEAFF.

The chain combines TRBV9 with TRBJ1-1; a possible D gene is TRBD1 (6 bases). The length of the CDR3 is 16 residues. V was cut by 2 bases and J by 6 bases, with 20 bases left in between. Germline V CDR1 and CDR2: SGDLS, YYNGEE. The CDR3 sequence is CASSVPGDLLSPEAFF. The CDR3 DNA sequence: TGTGCCAGCAGCGTCCCAGGGGATCTACTTTCCCCTGAAGCTTTCTTT. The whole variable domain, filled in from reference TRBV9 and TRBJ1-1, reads DSGVTQTPKHLITATGQRVTLRCSPRSGDLSVYWYQQSLDQGLQFLIQYYNGEERAKGNILERFSAQQFPDLHSELNLSSLELGDSALYFCASSVPGDLLSPEAFFGQGTRLTVV.

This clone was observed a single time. Here the CDR3 reads CASSQRDREFYGYTF. In DNA form, the CDR3 reads TGTGCCAGCAGCCAACGGGACAGGGAATTCTATGGCTACACCTTC. The rearrangement links TRBV5-4 to TRBJ1-2; 9 bases fit TRBD1. The length of the CDR3 is 15 residues. Germline values: CDR1 SGHNT, CDR2 YYREEE (reference sequence). The junction had 8 bases not matched to a gene; V was cut back by 4 bases and J by 4 bases.

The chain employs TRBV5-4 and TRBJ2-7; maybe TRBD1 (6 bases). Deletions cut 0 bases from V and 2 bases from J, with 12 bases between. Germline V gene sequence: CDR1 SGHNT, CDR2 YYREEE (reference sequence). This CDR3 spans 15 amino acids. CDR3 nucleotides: TGTGCCAGCAGCTTGGACCCAGGGGAGACCTACGAGCAGTACTTC. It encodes CASSLDPGETYEQYF.

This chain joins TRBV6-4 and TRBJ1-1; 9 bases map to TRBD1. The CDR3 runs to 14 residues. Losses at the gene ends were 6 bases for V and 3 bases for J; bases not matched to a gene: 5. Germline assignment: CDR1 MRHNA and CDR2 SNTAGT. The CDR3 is CASRTGGPDTEAFF. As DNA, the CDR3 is TGTGCCAGCAGGACAGGGGGACCGGACACTGAAGCTTTCTTT.

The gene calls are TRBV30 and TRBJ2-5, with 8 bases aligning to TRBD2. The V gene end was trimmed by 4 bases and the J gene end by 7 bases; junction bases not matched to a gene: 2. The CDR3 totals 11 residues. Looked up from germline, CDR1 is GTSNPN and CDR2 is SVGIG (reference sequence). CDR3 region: CAWTREGTQYF. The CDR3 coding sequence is TGTGCCTGGACTCGGGAGGGGACCCAGTACTTC.

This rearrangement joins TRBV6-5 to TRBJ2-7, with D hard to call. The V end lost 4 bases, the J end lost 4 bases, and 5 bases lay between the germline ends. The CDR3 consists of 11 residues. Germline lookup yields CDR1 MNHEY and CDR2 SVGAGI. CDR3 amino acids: CASSSPYEQYF. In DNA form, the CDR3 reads TGTGCCAGCAGTTCCCCGTACGAGCAGTACTTC.

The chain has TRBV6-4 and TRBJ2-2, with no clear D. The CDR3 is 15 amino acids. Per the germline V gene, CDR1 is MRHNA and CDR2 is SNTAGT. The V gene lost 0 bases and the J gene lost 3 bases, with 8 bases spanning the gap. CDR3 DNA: TGTGCCAGCAGTGACTCTCCGGGTCACACCGGGGAGCTGTTTTTT. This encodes CASSDSPGHTGELFF.

The CDR3 DNA reads as TGTGCCAGCAGATACTACGAGGATACGCAGTATTTT. It encodes CASRYYEDTQYF. V and J are TRBV2 and TRBJ2-3; D remains unclear. Germline CDR1 SNHLY, CDR2 FYNNEI. This CDR3 has 12 residues. V was clipped by 6 bases and J by 6 bases, with 10 bases between them.

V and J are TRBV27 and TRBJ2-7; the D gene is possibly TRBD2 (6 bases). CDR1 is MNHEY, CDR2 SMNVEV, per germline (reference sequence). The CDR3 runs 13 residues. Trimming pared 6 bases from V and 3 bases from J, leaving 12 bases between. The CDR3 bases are TGTGCCAGCAGACCGGGACTCTTCTACGAGCAGTACTTC. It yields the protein CASRPGLFYEQYF.

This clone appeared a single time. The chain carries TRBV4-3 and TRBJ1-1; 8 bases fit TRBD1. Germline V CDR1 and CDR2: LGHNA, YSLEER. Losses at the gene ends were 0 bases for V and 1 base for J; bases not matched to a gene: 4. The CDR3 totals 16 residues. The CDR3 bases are TGCGCCAGCAGCCAAGATCTTGGGACAGGGAACACTGAAGCTTTCTTT. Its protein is CASSQDLGTGNTEAFF.